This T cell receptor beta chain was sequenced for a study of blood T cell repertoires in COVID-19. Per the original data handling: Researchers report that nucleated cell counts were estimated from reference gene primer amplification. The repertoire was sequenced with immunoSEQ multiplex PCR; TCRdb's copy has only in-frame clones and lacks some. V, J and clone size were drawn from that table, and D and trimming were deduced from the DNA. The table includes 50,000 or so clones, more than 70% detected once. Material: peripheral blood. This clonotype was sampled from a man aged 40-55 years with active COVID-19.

Here the CDR3 DNA reads TGTGCCAGCAGTTTGCTCGCGGAGGATACGCAGTATTTT. Its protein is CASSLLAEDTQYF. The J gene is TRBJ2-3, the V gene TRBV28, with D hard to call. This CDR3 has 13 residues. From germline, CDR1 is MDHEN and CDR2 SYDVKM. The V gene lost 3 bases and the J gene lost 6 bases, with 10 bases spanning the gap.